Below are 17 T cell receptor beta chains sequenced from a single sample in a study of shared clonotypes between healthy human individuals. Terminally differentiated effector memory CD45RA+ cells were excluded from the naive CD8 cells, which were CD45RO-negative and positively selected for CCR7. TCRdb keeps only in-frame clones here, not all; method: immunoSEQ multiplex PCR. The sample consists of hundreds of thousands of clones, about 95% of them appearing once. Material for sequencing was naive CD8+ T cells sorted from blood. These receptors came from a woman under 40 in good health.

This rearrangement joins TRBV6-6 to TRBJ1-2; unclear D gene. V gave up 0 bases and J gave up 5 bases, with 13 bases separating them. CDR1 is MNHNY and CDR2 is SVGAGI in the germline V gene (reference sequence). The CDR3 runs 15 residues. The CDR3 reads CASSYSGVGKYGYTF. Here the CDR3 DNA reads TGTGCCAGCAGTTACTCCGGGGTGGGGAAGTATGGCTACACCTTC.

J is TRBJ2-1 and V is TRBV29-1; no reliable D call. Germline V CDR1 and CDR2: SQVTM, ANQGSEA. The CDR3 sequence is 13 residues long. V lost 6 bases and J lost 6, with 15 bases in between. The CDR3 loop is CSVESAQLNEQFF. CDR3 sequence (DNA): TGCAGCGTCGAAAGCGCGCAACTCAATGAGCAGTTCTTC.

This rearrangement joins TRBV9 to TRBJ2-6; D not certain. Germline CDR1 and CDR2: SGDLS and YYNGEE. Trimming removed 1 base at V and 1 base at J, with 12 bases between. The length of the CDR3 is 17 residues. The CDR3 bases are TGTGCCAGCAGCGTATCGACCCGGCGGTCTGGGGCCAACGTCCTGACTTTC. Translated: CASSVSTRRSGANVLTF.

The rearrangement uses TRBV4-1 and TRBJ2-1, with 9 positions matching TRBD1. Germline CDR1 is MGHRA and CDR2 is YSYEKL. CDR3 length equals 12 residues. V lost 2 bases, J lost 13 bases, and 3 bases stayed unmatched. The CDR3 is CASSQLGQGQFF. The CDR3, as DNA: TGCGCCAGCAGCCAATTGGGACAGGGACAGTTCTTC.

This chain links TRBV7-9 with TRBJ2-7; D is perhaps TRBD2 (6 bases). The CDR3 spans 16 residues. Trimming removed 2 bases from V and 5 bases from J, with 19 bases in between. From germline, CDR1 is SEHNR and CDR2 FQNEAQ (reference sequence). CDR3 in DNA: TGTGCCAGCAGCTTATTCTCCGGGGGTCCTGACGACGAGCAGTACTTC. Residues: CASSLFSGGPDDEQYF.

The genes are TRBV29-1 and TRBJ2-3, with TRBD2 identical over 7 bases. V was pared by 2 bases and J by 2 bases, with 13 bases of the junction left unmatched. The CDR3 loop spans 17 amino acids. Germline assignment: CDR1 SQVTM and CDR2 ANQGSEA. The CDR3 DNA reads as TGCAGCGTTGAAAAGGGAGAGCGGGGAGCCTACACAGATACGCAGTATTTT. Its protein product is CSVEKGERGAYTDTQYF.

The CDR3 region has the DNA TGTGCCAGCAGTTACTCAGTTGTAGTTTATAATTCACCCCTCCACTTT. This sequence encodes CASSYSVVVYNSPLHF. The chain links TRBV6-5 to TRBJ1-6; D unclear. Germline lookup yields CDR1 MNHEY and CDR2 SVGAGI. This CDR3 region has 16 residues. V dropped 0 bases and J dropped 4 bases, with 10 bases sitting between them.

The chain combines TRBV13 with TRBJ2-7; tentatively, D is TRBD1 (5 bases). The CDR3 spans 15 residues. The V and J ends lost 5 bases and 3 bases respectively, with 17 bases between them. Germline V gene lookup returns CDR1 PRHDT and CDR2 FYEKMQ (reference sequence). CDR3 amino acids: CASSPSNRQFYEQYF. CDR3 sequence (DNA): TGTGCCAGCAGCCCAAGCAATAGACAGTTCTACGAGCAGTACTTC.

This chain connects TRBV11-2 to TRBJ2-5; 7 bases agree with TRBD2. This CDR3 spans 16 amino acids. V was clipped by 4 bases and J by 4 bases; unmatched bases: 12. Germline V lookup: CDR1 SGHAT, CDR2 FQNNGV. CDR3 sequence: CASSSRPAGEGETQYF. The CDR3 region has the DNA TGTGCCAGCAGCTCCCGTCCGGCGGGAGAAGGAGAGACCCAGTACTTC. The entire variable domain, with the rest obtained from reference TRBV11-2 and TRBJ2-5, is as follows: EAGVAQSPRYKIIEKRQSVAFWCNPISGHATLYWYQQILGQGPKLLIQFQNNGVVDDSQLPKDRFSAERLKGVDSTLKIQPAKLEDSAVYLCASSSRPAGEGETQYFGPGTRLLVL.

The V call is TRBV29-1, the J call TRBJ1-1, with D tentatively TRBD1 (5 bases). This CDR3 has 10 amino acids. The V and J ends lost 4 bases and 6 bases respectively, with 6 bases between them. Germline CDR1 is SQVTM and CDR2 is ANQGSEA. The CDR3 loop reads CSVGTSEAFF. CDR3 DNA: TGCAGCGTTGGGACATCTGAAGCTTTCTTT.

This rearrangement joins TRBV11-3 to TRBJ2-1; TRBD1 might be the D (7 bases). Per germline, CDR1 SGHNT and CDR2 YENEEA. The V gene lost 5 bases and the J gene lost 5 bases, with 22 bases spanning the gap. This CDR3 region has 17 residues. The CDR3: CASSTGSRGWEDNEQFF. The DNA of the CDR3 is TGTGCCAGCAGCACCGGAAGCAGGGGGTGGGAGGACAATGAGCAGTTCTTC.

The V and J genes are TRBV4-1 and TRBJ2-2; TRBD2 might be the D (6 bases). The V gene's germline CDR1 is MGHRA and CDR2 YSYEKL. Trimming stripped 0 bases from V and 0 bases from J, with 14 bases between. The CDR3 sequence is 18 residues long. The CDR3 coding sequence is TGCGCCAGCAGCCAAGAAGGAGGGTTGAGCGCGAACACCGGGGAGCTGTTTTTT. Translated: CASSQEGGLSANTGELFF.

V is TRBV9 and J is TRBJ1-1; no clear D. The germline V gene has CDR1 SGDLS and CDR2 YYNGEE. V lost 1 base, J lost 2 bases, and 12 bases lay in between. The CDR3 consists of 15 residues. The CDR3 reads CASSVYPGGNTEAFF. The CDR3 nucleotides are TGTGCCAGCAGCGTATATCCAGGCGGAAACACTGAAGCTTTCTTT.

The CDR3 DNA sequence: TGTGCCACCAGCAACCCAGCGGGAGGGCTCCAAGAGACCCAGTACTTC. Residues: CATSNPAGGLQETQYF. V and J are TRBV15 and TRBJ2-5; 10 bases agree with TRBD2. The ends lost 4 bases at V and 1 base at J; junction bases unmatched: 6. The V gene's germline CDR1 is LNHNV and CDR2 YYDKDF (reference sequence). CDR3 length: 16 residues.

The genes are TRBV7-8 and TRBJ1-3; no reliable D call. With 5 bases removed from V and 0 bases from J, the gap between germline ends came to 11 bases. The CDR3 sequence is 15 residues long. Germline V gene lookup returns CDR1 SGHVS and CDR2 FQNEAQ. CDR3 coding DNA: TGTGCCAGCAGCCCCTTCAGGATCTCTGGAAACACCATATATTTT. Protein sequence: CASSPFRISGNTIYF.

This chain joins TRBV7-9 and TRBJ2-3; maybe TRBD2 (5 bases). V was clipped by 1 base and J by 0 bases, with 11 bases between them. This CDR3 is 16 amino acids long. Germline loops: CDR1 SEHNR, CDR2 FQNEAQ (reference sequence). The CDR3 loop reads CASSLVLATSTDTQYF. CDR3 sequence (DNA): TGTGCCAGCAGCTTAGTGTTAGCGACTAGCACAGATACGCAGTATTTT.

The table lists this clone with a count of one. The CDR3 bases are TGTGCCAGCCAAGCCCGGGACTACCCATCCTACGAGCAGTACTTC. This sequence encodes CASQARDYPSYEQYF. The J gene is TRBJ2-7, the V gene TRBV19; the match to TRBD2 covers 7 bases. In germline, CDR1 is LNHDA, CDR2 SQIVND (reference sequence). V was clipped by 9 bases and J by 1 base; unmatched bases: 12. The CDR3 has 15 residues.